Listed here is a single TCR beta chain. This entry is derived from a study of blood T cell repertoires in COVID-19. CDR1 and CDR2 from the germline V gene are MNHEY and SVGAGI. Losses at the gene ends were 10 bases for V and 4 bases for J; bases not matched to a gene: 9. The CDR3 is 14 residues long. In the study's own analysis: How many nucleated cells were present was estimated from reference gene primer amplification. The table came from immunoSEQ multiplex PCR; TCRdb's copy has only in-frame clones and leaves some out. V, J and clone size are those of that table, while D and trimming were read from the DNA. The repertoire holds over 450,000 clones, with approximately 88% as singletons.

The receptor was derived from a woman aged 50 to 60 with COVID-19, enrolled during active disease. V usage is TRBV6-5 and J usage is TRBJ1-2, with TRBD1 matching over 10 bases. What was sequenced was peripheral blood. CDR3 residues: CATSSGTGVYGYTF. The CDR3 nucleotides read TGTGCCACCTCTTCCGGGACAGGGGTCTATGGCTACACCTTC.